This entry lists 3 T cell receptor beta chains sequenced from one sample in a study of shared clonotypes between healthy human individuals. The data were produced by immunoSEQ multiplex PCR, yet TCRdb's version contains in-frame clones alone and is incomplete. The sample includes around 2.1 million clones, 95% seen only once; the top ten take around 0.13%. The sequenced material came from naive CD4+ T cells sorted from blood. Subset given: CD45RA+ positively selected. These receptors all stem from a man in his late teens or twenties in good health.

V is TRBV27 and J is TRBJ2-3; 10 bases are shared with TRBD2. Germline trimming cut 6 bases from V and 1 base from J; bases unmatched to any gene: 1. Per the germline V gene, CDR1 is MNHEY and CDR2 is SMNVEV (reference sequence). The CDR3 is made up of 14 amino acids. The CDR3 DNA reads as TGTGCCAGCAGCCTAGCGGGGGGCACAGATACGCAGTATTTT. Protein product: CASSLAGGTDTQYF.

The count of this clone is one. J is TRBJ2-5 and V is TRBV7-2; 13 nucleotides line up with TRBD2. V lost 3 bases, J lost 3 bases, and 4 bases stayed unmatched. Germline CDR1 SGHTA, CDR2 FQGNSA. This CDR3 is 16 amino acids long. Written as DNA, the CDR3 is TGTGCCAGCAGCTTGTTAGGACTAGCGGGAGAAGAGACCCAGTACTTC. Translating gives CASSLLGLAGEETQYF.

The chain uses TRBV6-1 and TRBJ2-7; no clear D. The V end lost 4 bases, the J end lost 7 bases, and 11 bases lay between the germline ends. There are 12 residues in the CDR3. Germline loops: CDR1 MNHNS, CDR2 SASEGT. CDR3 protein: CASSVSEWEQYF. CDR3 coding DNA: TGTGCCAGCAGTGTTTCGGAATGGGAGCAGTACTTC.